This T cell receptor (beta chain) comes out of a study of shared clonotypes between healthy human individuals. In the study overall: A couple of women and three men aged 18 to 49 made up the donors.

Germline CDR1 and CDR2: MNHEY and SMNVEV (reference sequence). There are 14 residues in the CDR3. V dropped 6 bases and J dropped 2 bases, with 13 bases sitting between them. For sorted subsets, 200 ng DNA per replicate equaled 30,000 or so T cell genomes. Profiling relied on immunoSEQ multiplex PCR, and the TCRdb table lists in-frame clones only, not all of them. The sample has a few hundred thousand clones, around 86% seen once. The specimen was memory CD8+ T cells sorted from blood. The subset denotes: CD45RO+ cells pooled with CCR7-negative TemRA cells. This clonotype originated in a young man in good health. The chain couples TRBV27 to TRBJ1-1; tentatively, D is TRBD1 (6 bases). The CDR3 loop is CASRSGQTNTEAFF. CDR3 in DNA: TGTGCCAGCAGGTCTGGACAGACCAACACTGAAGCTTTCTTT.